This T cell receptor (beta chain) was sequenced for a study of T cell responses to AZD1222 COVID-19 vaccine listed by TCRdb under 2021. Regarding the study in general: Because spike-specific TCR depth and breadth did not differ between the two schedules, AZD1222 recipients who got a second dose at roughly 4 weeks were pooled with those who got a second dose at roughly 12 weeks. TCR sequencing covered approximately 230 trial participants: 200 to 210 given two doses of AZD1222 and about 26 given two doses of MenACWY control vaccine. Trial participants were enrolled by age into 18-55, 56-69 and 70-plus year subgroups, with roughly 160, 29 and 62 TCR-sequenced participants respectively. Study-level results and caveats: Most participants were white British and females outnumbered males, and the authors suggested that clonal diversity may have been underestimated. The 56-69-year group was small, and its depth increase did not reach significance, likely because of low power. Epitopes outside the regions mutated in the B.1.351 and B.1.1.7 variants were reportedly recognized by nearly half of the unique spike-specific TCRs. The whole spike protein was spanned by vaccine-associated CD4 TCRs, and dominant responses were seen in regions 160-218 and 743-854. Because no day 14 peak-response samples were available, the repertoires could be characterized only after the peak T cell response. A significant rise in spike-specific TCR breadth and depth was observed after two AZD1222 doses relative to day 0 and relative to MenACWY recipients. Only a handful of AZD1222 recipients were SARS-CoV-2 seropositive at baseline, limiting conclusions about previously exposed vaccinees.

V is cut by 2 bases and J by 10 bases, and the space between the germline ends is 11 bases. Reading the germline V gene gives CDR1 MDHEN and CDR2 SYDVKM. The CDR3 measures 12 amino acids from cysteine to phenylalanine. The CDR3 DNA has 36 bases and is translated from base 1. Points on this clone: Its cognate antigen has yet to be identified. The input lacks base qualities; no much larger clone sits a single base away.

What the time point label conveys for this sample: baseline before first vaccination. Vaccinee samples were obtained from the UK trials COV001 and COV002, which included a single-blind randomized controlled phase 2/3 trial of AZD1222 (ChAdOx1 nCoV-19) in healthy adults. For TCRbeta chain sequencing, PBMC samples from trial participants were taken at day 0 and at day 28 after the second dose. The CDR3 regions of human TCRbeta chains were subjected to immunosequencing. Under the source paper's analysis protocol: TCRs in the repertoires were matched against a reference library of SARS-CoV-2-specific TCRs that had been generated with the MIRA antigen-specificity platform. Breadth was defined as the fraction of unique TCRs that were SARS-CoV-2-associated. Depth was defined as the fraction of total T cells that were SARS-CoV-2-associated. Using the MIRA data, every spike-specific TCR was mapped to the spike region that the TCR reacted to and assigned to either a CD4 or a CD8 class. Log10-transformed breadth and depth values were compared by one-way ANOVA with Sidak's multiple comparisons tests. As stored in TCRdb, this immuneACCESS dataset retains in-frame rearrangements with V and J assigned. A fraction of the clones does not appear; measured against another copy, unresolved V genes explain less than half of the discrepancy, and the remainder lacks a known reason. V and J calls plus clone size are reproduced from that table; the DNA served to infer D and trimming. The sample contains roughly 140,000 clones, around 88% of them found a single time. Around 2% of the sample belongs to the ten largest clones.

The origin of this receptor is an adult in good health. Here the sequenced sample was peripheral blood, taken on day 0 of AZD1222 vaccination. The sequence is built from TRBV28 and TRBJ1-2; the D gene is not confidently resolved. The bases read TGTGCCAGCAGTTTACACTCCTGGGCCTACACCTTC. Its protein product is CASSLHSWAYTF.